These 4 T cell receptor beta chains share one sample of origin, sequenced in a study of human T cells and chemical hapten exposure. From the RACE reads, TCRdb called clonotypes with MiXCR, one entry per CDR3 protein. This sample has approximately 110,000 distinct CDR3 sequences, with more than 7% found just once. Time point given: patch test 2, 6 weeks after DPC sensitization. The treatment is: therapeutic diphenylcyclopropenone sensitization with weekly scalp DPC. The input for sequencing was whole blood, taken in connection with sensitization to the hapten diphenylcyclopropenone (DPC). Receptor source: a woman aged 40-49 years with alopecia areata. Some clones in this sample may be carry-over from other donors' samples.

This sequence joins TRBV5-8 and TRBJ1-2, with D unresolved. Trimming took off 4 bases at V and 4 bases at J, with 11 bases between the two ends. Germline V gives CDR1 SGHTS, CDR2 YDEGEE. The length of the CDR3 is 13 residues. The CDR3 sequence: CASSLTVVYGYTF. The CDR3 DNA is TGTGCCAGCAGCCTAACAGTGGTCTATGGCTACACCTTC. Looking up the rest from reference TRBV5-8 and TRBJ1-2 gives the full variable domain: EAGVTQSPTHLIKTRGQQATLRCSPISGHTSVYWYQQALGLGLQFLLWYDEGEERNRGNFPPRFSGRQFPNYSSELNVNALELEDSALYLCASSLTVVYGYTFGSGTRLTVV.

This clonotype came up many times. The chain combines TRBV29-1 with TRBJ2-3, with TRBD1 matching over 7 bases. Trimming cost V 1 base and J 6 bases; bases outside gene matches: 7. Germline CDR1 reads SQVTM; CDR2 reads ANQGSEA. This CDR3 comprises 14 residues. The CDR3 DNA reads TGCAGCGTTGAAGCACAGGGGTTCAGGGATACGCAGTATTTT. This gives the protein CSVEAQGFRDTQYF.

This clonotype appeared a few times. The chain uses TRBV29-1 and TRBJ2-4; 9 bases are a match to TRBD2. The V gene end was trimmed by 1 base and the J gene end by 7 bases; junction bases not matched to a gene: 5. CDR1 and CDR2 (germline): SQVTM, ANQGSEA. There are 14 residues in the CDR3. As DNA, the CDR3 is TGCAGCGTTGAAGGCGGGGGGGCCAGGAACATTCAGTACTTC. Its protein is CSVEGGGARNIQYF. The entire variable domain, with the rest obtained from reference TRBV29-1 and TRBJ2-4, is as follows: SAVISQKPSRDICQRGTSLTIQCQVDSQVTMMFWYRQQPGQSLTLIATANQGSEATYESGFVIDKFPISRPNLTFSTLTVSNMSPEDSSIYLCSVEGGGARNIQYFGAGTRLSVL.

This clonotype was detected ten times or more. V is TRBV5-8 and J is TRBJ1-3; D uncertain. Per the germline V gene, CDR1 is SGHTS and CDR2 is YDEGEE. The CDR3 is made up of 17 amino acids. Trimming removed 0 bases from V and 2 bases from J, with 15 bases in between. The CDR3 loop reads CASSLEVGIHPGNTIYF. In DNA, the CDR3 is TGTGCCAGCAGCTTGGAGGTTGGGATCCACCCTGGAAACACCATATATTTT.